The following is a TCR beta chain sequence with its context. The authors reverse transcribed roughly 0.5 to 1 ug RNA with random hexamers. Multiplex immunoSEQ PCR targeted 54 Vbeta and 13 Jbeta TCR beta segments. Using its own MiXCR run on the immunoSEQ multiplex PCR reads, TCRdb lists one record per CDR3 protein. Among hundreds of thousands of distinct CDR3 sequences listed, around 95% were seen once. This specimen comes from a study of CD8 T cells in Susac syndrome. TCR beta from blood CD8+ and CD4+ T cells was sequenced. CDR1 and CDR2 from the germline V gene are MNHEY and SMNVEV (reference sequence). V lost 2 bases, J lost 2 bases, and 13 bases lay in between. The CDR3 is made up of 15 amino acids.

The sequence came from a human donor with multiple sclerosis. What was sequenced was CD4+ T cells from PBMCs. The chain recombines TRBV27 with TRBJ2-7; D uncertain. The CDR3 loop is CASSLSLPPAYEQYF. CDR3 DNA: TGTGCCAGCAGTTTAAGTCTCCCGCCCGCCTACGAGCAGTACTTC.